This TCR beta chain was identified during a study of neoadjuvant nivolumab and ipilimumab in lung cancer. Study-wide findings and caveats: From pretherapy to surgery, tumor richness and clonality rose with dual therapy.

Assay: immunoSEQ multiplex PCR; the TCRdb copy retains only in-frame clones and omits some. Among 15,000 to 20,000 clones listed, roughly four fifths were seen once. V was pared by 3 bases and J by 7 bases, with 14 bases of the junction left unmatched. The CDR3 covers 15 residues. CDR1 is GTSNPN and CDR2 is SVGIG in the germline V gene (reference sequence). For this clone: Its antigen remains unidentified.

The V gene is TRBV30, the J gene TRBJ2-7; 8 bases fit TRBD1. The specimen was tumor tissue, collected after neoadjuvant nivolumab, alone or with ipilimumab, at or shortly before surgery. The TCR comes from an adult with non-small cell lung cancer. The CDR3 sequence: CAWSSGTGGMGEQYF. Written as DNA, the CDR3 is TGTGCCTGGAGCTCCGGGACAGGAGGAATGGGAGAGCAGTACTTC.